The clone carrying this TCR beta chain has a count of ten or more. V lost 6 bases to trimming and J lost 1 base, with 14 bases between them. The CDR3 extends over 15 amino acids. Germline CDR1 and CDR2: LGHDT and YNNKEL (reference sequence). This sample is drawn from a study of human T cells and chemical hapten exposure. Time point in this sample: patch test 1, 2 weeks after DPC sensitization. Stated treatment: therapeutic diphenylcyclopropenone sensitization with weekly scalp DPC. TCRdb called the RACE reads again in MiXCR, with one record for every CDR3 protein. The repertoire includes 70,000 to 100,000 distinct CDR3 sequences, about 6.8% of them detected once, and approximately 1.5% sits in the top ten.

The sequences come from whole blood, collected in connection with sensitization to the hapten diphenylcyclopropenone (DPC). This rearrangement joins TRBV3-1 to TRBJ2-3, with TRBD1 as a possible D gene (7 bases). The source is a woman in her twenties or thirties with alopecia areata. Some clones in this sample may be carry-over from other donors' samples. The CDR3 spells CASSQGGGGTDTQYF. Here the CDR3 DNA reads TGTGCCAGCAGTCAGGGGGGCGGGGGCACAGATACGCAGTATTTT.